Listed below are T cell receptor beta chains from one sample, sequenced in a study of blood T cells in healthy people across ages. Using its own MiXCR run on the 5' RACE reads, TCRdb lists one record per CDR3 protein. The sample records 700,000 to 800,000 distinct CDR3 sequences, roughly 45% being singletons. The sequencing input was blood. These receptor sequences come from a woman aged 60 to 75 in good health. Both conserved end residues are part of each CDR3. A D gene is named only where the DNA matches it firmly. Not every row has a clone size; where given, it reads once, few, many or a size class.

J gene | V gene | D gene | clone size | CDR3 DNA | CDR3 protein
TRBJ2-4 | TRBV12-5 | - | - | TGTGCTAGTGGTTTGGTACAACACATAGCCAAAAACATTCAGTACTTC | CASGLVQHIAKNIQYF
TRBJ2-3 | TRBV12-3/TRBV12-4 | TRBD1 | - | TGTGCCAGCAGTCTGACAGCCTGGGACAGAGACACAGATACGCAGTATTTT | CASSLTAWDRDTDTQYF
TRBJ2-7 | TRBV20-1 | - | - | TGCAGTGCTAGATCGATCTCCTACAATGAGCAGTACTTC | CSARSISYNEQYF
TRBJ2-5 | TRBV6-2/TRBV6-3 | TRBD1 | - | TGTGCCAGCAGTCGGGACAGACCCGATGGAGAGACCCAGTACTTC | CASSRDRPDGETQYF
TRBJ2-7 | TRBV29-1 | TRBD1 | - | TGCAGCGTTGAAAGCGGACAGGGATTAGGAGAGCAGTACTTC | CSVESGQGLGEQYF
TRBJ2-5 | TRBV4-2 | - | few | TGTGCCAGCAGCCAAGGGATTGGCGGACAAGAGACCCAGTACTTC | CASSQGIGGQETQYF
TRBJ1-6 | TRBV11-2 | TRBD1 | - | TGTGCCAGCAGATATACCCCCGGGACAGGGAGGTGGCCCCTCCACTTT | CASRYTPGTGRWPLHF
TRBJ2-7 | TRBV29-1 | - | many | TGCAGCGTTAATCCGGACAGATCCTACGAGCAGTACTTC | CSVNPDRSYEQYF
TRBJ1-2 | TRBV18 | - | - | TGTGCCAGCTCACCAGGGGGAAGTCACTATGGCTACACCTTC | CASSPGGSHYGYTF
TRBJ2-5 | TRBV6-6 | TRBD1 | - | TGTGCCAGCAGTTACCTGACAGGGGGTACCAATGAGCAGTACTTC | CASSYLTGGTNEQYF
TRBJ2-1 | TRBV6-1 | - | - | TGTGCCAGCACTTCGGTGCCCCCTAACAATGAGCAGTTCTTC | CASTSVPPNNEQFF
TRBJ2-3 | TRBV29-1 | - | - | TGCAGCGTTGACAGGGGGTTCGCTAGCGGCACAGATACGCAGTATTTT | CSVDRGFASGTDTQYF
TRBJ1-1 | TRBV15 | - | few | TGTGCCACCAGCAGAGAGGCAGGGCGCGCTGAAGCTTTCTTT | CATSREAGRAEAFF
TRBJ1-6 | TRBV12-3/TRBV12-4 | TRBD1 | - | TGTGCCAGCAATCCGACAGGGATCGATAATTCACCCCTCCACTTT | CASNPTGIDNSPLHF
TRBJ2-2 | TRBV4-1 | - | few | TGCGCCAGCAGCCAAGGTCCTCTCCGGGAGAGAGATTCCGGGGAGCTGTTTTTT | CASSQGPLRERDSGELFF
TRBJ2-1 | TRBV5-1 | TRBD2 | many | TGCGCCAGCAGTCAAGCGGGGGATCCCTACAATGAGCAGTTCTTC | CASSQAGDPYNEQFF
TRBJ2-5 | TRBV3-1 | TRBD2 | once | TGTGCCAGCAGCCAAGGAGGTAGCGGGGGGACCGGGGAGACTCAGTACTTC | CASSQGGSGGTGETQYF
TRBJ2-5 | TRBV20-1 | - | - | TGCAGTGCTAGAGCCCCCCGTCGGGCTAGCCAGGAGACCCAGTACTTC | CSARAPRRASQETQYF
TRBJ2-1 | TRBV20-1 | - | many | TGCAGTGCCCCTGGGAGTGGGGCAGGTTACAATGAGCAGTTCTTC | CSAPGSGAGYNEQFF
TRBJ2-2 | TRBV7-9 | TRBD2 | - | TGTGCCAGCAGCTTATCTGGGACTAGCCAATTCACCGGGGAGCTGTTTTTT | CASSLSGTSQFTGELFF
TRBJ2-1 | TRBV15 | - | - | TGTGCCACCAGCAGAGATGTGGTAGAGCAGTTCTTC | CATSRDVVEQFF
TRBJ2-3 | TRBV3-1 | TRBD2 | few | TGTGCCAGCAGCCACCTTTCGGGAGGGCCTAAAGATACGCAGTATTTT | CASSHLSGGPKDTQYF
TRBJ1-1 | TRBV5-1 | - | - | TGCGCCAGCAGCTTGACGCAGGAGTCTTCTCGAGCTTTCTTT | CASSLTQESSRAFF
TRBJ1-2 | TRBV4-2 | - | few | TGTGCCAGCAGCCAAGGTGTAGGTTCCTATGGCTACACCTTC | CASSQGVGSYGYTF
TRBJ2-3 | TRBV7-3 | - | - | TGTGCCAGCAGCCGTGCCGGGTCTTACACAGATACGCAGTATTTT | CASSRAGSYTDTQYF
TRBJ2-6 | TRBV20-1 | - | - | TGCAGTGCGACTAGGTTAAGCTCTGGGGCCAACGTCCTGACTTTC | CSATRLSSGANVLTF
TRBJ1-6 | TRBV7-9 | TRBD1 | - | TGTGCCAGCAGCACCGGGACAGGGAGCTCCTATAATTCACCCCTCCACTTT | CASSTGTGSSYNSPLHF
TRBJ1-2 | TRBV20-1 | - | - | TGCAGTGCTAGAGATGGAGAAGGGATCGTTGGCTACACCTTC | CSARDGEGIVGYTF
TRBJ2-7 | TRBV20-1 | - | - | TGCAGTGCTCAACAGGGCTACGAGCAGTACTTC | CSAQQGYEQYF
TRBJ2-3 | TRBV19 | - | - | TGTGCCAGTAAGTCTAGCCAGATGGGAGATACGCAGTATTTT | CASKSSQMGDTQYF
TRBJ2-3 | TRBV4-2 | TRBD2 | - | TGTGCCAGCAGCCAAGATATCGTGAGCGGGGTGGATACGCAGTATTTT | CASSQDIVSGVDTQYF
TRBJ1-1 | TRBV3-1 | TRBD1 | - | TGTGCCAGCAGACAACAGGGGTGGAACGCTGAAGCTTTCTTT | CASRQQGWNAEAFF
TRBJ1-6 | TRBV20-1 | - | - | TGCAGTGCTGGAGATTATGGGCCCAATAATTCACCCCTCCACTTT | CSAGDYGPNNSPLHF
TRBJ2-1 | TRBV12-3/TRBV12-4 | - | few | TGTGCCAGCAGTGTCGCAATTCTTGGGAATGAGCAGTTCTTC | CASSVAILGNEQFF
TRBJ2-1 | TRBV20-1 | - | - | TGCAGTGCTCGGACAGTCAGCGGTGAGCAGTTCTTC | CSARTVSGEQFF
TRBJ2-1 | TRBV20-1 | - | few | TGCAGTGCTAGACCGGGAGGGGGCCGGAGCTCCTACAATGAGCAGTTCTTC | CSARPGGGRSSYNEQFF
TRBJ2-1 | TRBV12-3/TRBV12-4 | - | - | TGTGCCAGCAGTTTTAGGACGGAAATCAATGAGCAGTTCTTC | CASSFRTEINEQFF
TRBJ1-1 | TRBV29-1 | - | few | TGCAGTGTTGAAGAGGGAGCACGGCGGGAAGCTTTCTTT | CSVEEGARREAFF
TRBJ2-3 | TRBV29-1 | - | few | TGCAGCGTTGATTTAATCACAGATACGCAGTATTTT | CSVDLITDTQYF
TRBJ1-1 | TRBV29-1 | TRBD1 | - | TGCAGCGTTGGGACAGGGGGCTTGGTCACTGAAGCTTTCTTT | CSVGTGGLVTEAFF
TRBJ2-7 | TRBV6-1 | - | - | TGTGCCACCGAGAGGCGGGTGGGGGGAGAGACCCTGTACTTC | CATERRVGGETLYF
TRBJ2-7 | TRBV6-5 | - | - | TGTGCCTGCAGGATCCCTGGGGGGTACGAGCAGTACTTC | CACRIPGGYEQYF
TRBJ2-3 | TRBV24-1 | TRBD1 | - | TGTGCCACCAGTGAACCCCGAGGGACAGGAAGCACAGATACGCAGTATTTT | CATSEPRGTGSTDTQYF
TRBJ2-5 | TRBV11-2 | TRBD1 | - | TGTGCCAGCAGCTTAGAGACAGGGCGGGTGGAGACCCAGTACTTC | CASSLETGRVETQYF
TRBJ1-1 | TRBV12-3/TRBV12-4 | - | once | TGTGCCAGCAGTGCCCTCCTGAACGCTGAAGCTTTCTTT | CASSALLNAEAFF
TRBJ1-1 | TRBV11-2 | - | - | TGTGCCAGCAGCTTAACGTGGGGACCGTTGAACACTGAAGCTTTCTTT | CASSLTWGPLNTEAFF
TRBJ1-6 | TRBV5-6 | - | - | TGTGCCAGCAGCTTAAGTCTGGGGAATTCACCCCTCCACTTT | CASSLSLGNSPLHF
TRBJ1-6 | TRBV10-3 | - | - | TGTGCCATCAGTGAGTCGGGGCAAACAAATCTCCGGGGTAATTCACCCCTCCACTTT | CAISESGQTNLRGNSPLHF